This TCR beta chain was captured by sequencing in a study of blood T cell repertoires in COVID-19. At the level of the study: PBMCs, B-cell-depleted T cells, or T cells were the source of the cDNA or gDNA that made up the material.

This CDR3 has 15 amino acids. CDR1 is LGHNA and CDR2 is YSLEER in the germline V gene. The V end was cut by 1 base, the J end by 4 bases, with 13 bases between. Seattle-derived patients entered the study during active infection and were followed longitudinally. As originally analysed: Researchers report that nucleated cell counts were estimated from reference gene primer amplification. Produced via immunoSEQ multiplex PCR; TCRdb's table is partial and in-frame only. From that table come the V and J calls and clone size; the DNA was used to work out D and trimming. The sample comprises some 260,000 clones, 88% of which are singletons, and approximately 6% rests with the top ten.

Specimen: peripheral blood. This TCR was sampled from a woman aged 25 to 39 with COVID-19, enrolled during active disease. V is TRBV4-3 and J is TRBJ2-5, with D tentatively TRBD2 (6 bases). Here the CDR3 reads CASSQVLRGSETQYF. In nucleotides, the CDR3 is TGCGCCAGCAGCCAAGTTCTGCGGGGCTCAGAGACCCAGTACTTC.